This T cell receptor beta chain is from a study of OX40 agonist ivuxolimab in advanced cancers. Across the study: Intravenous ivuxolimab was administered to patients every 2 weeks at 0.01 to 10 mg/kg. Enrolled patients in dose escalation had cancers that were hepatocellular carcinoma, melanoma, renal cell or head and neck cancer.

Findings and limits, study-wide: Averaged across samples, CD8+ T cells carried more expanded clones than CD4+ did.

Clones were read by immunoSEQ multiplex PCR, and TCRdb kept only the in-frame ones, dropping some. The sample lists nearly 80,000 clones; roughly 94% were seen once. Details on this clone: Its antigen is not known.

Excluded were patients having autoimmune disease history or systemic immunosuppression. The V gene lost 4 bases and the J gene lost 5 bases, with 6 bases spanning the gap. The CDR3 sequence is 12 residues long. The germline gives CDR1 SGHTA, CDR2 FQGTGA. The clonotype originates from an adult with an advanced solid tumor such as melanoma, head and neck, liver or kidney cancer. Sequences were derived from CD4+ or CD8+ T cells sorted from blood, sampled in a trial of the OX40 agonist ivuxolimab. This sequence joins TRBV7-3 and TRBJ2-1, with D uncertain. This CDR3 is CASSSPDNEQFF. The CDR3 nucleotides read TGTGCCAGCAGCTCCCCGGACAATGAGCAGTTCTTC.